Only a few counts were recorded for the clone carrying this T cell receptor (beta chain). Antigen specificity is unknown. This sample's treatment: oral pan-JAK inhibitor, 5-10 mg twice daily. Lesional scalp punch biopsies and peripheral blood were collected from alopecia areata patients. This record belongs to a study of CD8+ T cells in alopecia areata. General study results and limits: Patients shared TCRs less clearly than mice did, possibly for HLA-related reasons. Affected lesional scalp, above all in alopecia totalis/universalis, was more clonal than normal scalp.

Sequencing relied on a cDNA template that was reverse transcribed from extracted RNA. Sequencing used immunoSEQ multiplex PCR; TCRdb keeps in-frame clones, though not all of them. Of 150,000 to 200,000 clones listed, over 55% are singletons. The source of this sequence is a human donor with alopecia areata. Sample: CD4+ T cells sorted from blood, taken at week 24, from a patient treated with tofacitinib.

The CDR3 DNA follows: TGTGCCATCACAGGTCACAACCTGAACTATGGCTACACCTTC. This encodes CAITGHNLNYGYTF. The chain joins TRBV10-3 to TRBJ1-2; D is unclear. The germline CDR1 and CDR2 sequences are ENHRY and SYGVKD. The length of the CDR3 is 14 residues. V was trimmed by 7 bases and J by 2 bases, leaving 14 bases between them.